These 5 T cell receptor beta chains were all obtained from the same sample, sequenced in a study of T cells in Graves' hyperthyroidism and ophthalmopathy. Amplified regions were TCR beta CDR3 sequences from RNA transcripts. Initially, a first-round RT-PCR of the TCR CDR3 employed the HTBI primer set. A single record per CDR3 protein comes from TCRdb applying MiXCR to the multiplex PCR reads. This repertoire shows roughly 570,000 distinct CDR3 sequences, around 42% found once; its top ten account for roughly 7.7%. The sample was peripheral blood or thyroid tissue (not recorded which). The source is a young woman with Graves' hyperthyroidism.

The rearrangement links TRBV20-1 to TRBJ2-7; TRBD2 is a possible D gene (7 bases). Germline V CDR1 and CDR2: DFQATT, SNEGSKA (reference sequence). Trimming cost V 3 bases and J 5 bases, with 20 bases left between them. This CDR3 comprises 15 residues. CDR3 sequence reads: CSASVGRGGEDEQYF. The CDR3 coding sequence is TGCAGTGCTAGTGTCGGGAGAGGGGGGGAAGACGAGCAGTACTTC.

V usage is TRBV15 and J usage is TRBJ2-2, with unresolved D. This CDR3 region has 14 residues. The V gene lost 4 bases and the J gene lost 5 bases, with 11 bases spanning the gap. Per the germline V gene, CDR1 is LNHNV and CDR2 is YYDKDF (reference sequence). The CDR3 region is CATSKSRGTGELFF. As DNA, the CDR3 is TGTGCCACCAGCAAGTCCAGAGGTACCGGGGAGCTGTTTTTT.

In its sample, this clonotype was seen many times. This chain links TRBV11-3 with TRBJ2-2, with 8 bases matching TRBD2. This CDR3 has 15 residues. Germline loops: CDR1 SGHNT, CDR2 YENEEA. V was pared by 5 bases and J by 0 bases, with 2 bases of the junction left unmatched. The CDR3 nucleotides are TGTGCCAGCAGCCTTAGCGGGACGAACACCGGGGAGCTGTTTTTT. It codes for CASSLSGTNTGELFF.

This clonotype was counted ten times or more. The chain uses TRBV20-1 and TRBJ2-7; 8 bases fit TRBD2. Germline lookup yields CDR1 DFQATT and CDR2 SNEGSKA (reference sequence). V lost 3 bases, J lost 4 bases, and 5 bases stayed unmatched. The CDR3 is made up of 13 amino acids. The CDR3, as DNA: TGCAGTGCTAGTCGGGAGGGCGATTACGAGCAGTACTTC. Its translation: CSASREGDYEQYF.

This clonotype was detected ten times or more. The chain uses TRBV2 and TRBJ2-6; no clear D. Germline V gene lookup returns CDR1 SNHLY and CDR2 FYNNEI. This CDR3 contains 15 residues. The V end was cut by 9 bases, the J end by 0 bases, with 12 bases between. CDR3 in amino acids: CASNGRSSGANVLTF. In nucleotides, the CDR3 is TGTGCCAGTAACGGGCGGAGCTCTGGGGCCAACGTCCTGACTTTC.